This TCR beta chain was captured in a study of cytomegalovirus exposure and HLA in healthy donors. This CDR3 contains 15 residues. The ends lost 3 bases at V and 5 bases at J; junction bases unmatched: 5. The germline V gene has CDR1 KGHSH and CDR2 LQKENI. General study points: Being productive about 87% or about 30% of the time was typical of most TCR beta V segments in an earlier analysis. The majority of CMV-associated TCR beta chains were reported as apparently HLA-restricted in a later analysis.

The PCR was carried out with 60 Vbeta primers and 13 Jbeta primers. Sequencing used immunoSEQ multiplex PCR; TCRdb keeps in-frame clones, though not all of them. The sample gives about 200,000 clones, approximately 80% of which show up once; about 2.7% is in the top ten. With regard to this clone: The antigen is not known.

This sequence was found in a woman younger than 45 in good health and CMV-seronegative. Sequenced material: PBMCs. This chain connects TRBV18 to TRBJ1-2; TRBD1 aligns across 11 bases. CDR3 protein: CASSPWTGGPYGYTF. The CDR3 DNA reads as TGTGCCAGCTCACCGTGGACAGGGGGCCCGTATGGCTACACCTTC. Filled out from reference TRBV18 and TRBJ1-2, the complete variable domain reads NAGVMQNPRHLVRRRGQEARLRCSPMKGHSHVYWYRQLPEEGLKFMVYLQKENIIDESGMPKERFSAEFPKEGPSILRIQQVVRGDSAAYFCASSPWTGGPYGYTFGSGTRLTVV.